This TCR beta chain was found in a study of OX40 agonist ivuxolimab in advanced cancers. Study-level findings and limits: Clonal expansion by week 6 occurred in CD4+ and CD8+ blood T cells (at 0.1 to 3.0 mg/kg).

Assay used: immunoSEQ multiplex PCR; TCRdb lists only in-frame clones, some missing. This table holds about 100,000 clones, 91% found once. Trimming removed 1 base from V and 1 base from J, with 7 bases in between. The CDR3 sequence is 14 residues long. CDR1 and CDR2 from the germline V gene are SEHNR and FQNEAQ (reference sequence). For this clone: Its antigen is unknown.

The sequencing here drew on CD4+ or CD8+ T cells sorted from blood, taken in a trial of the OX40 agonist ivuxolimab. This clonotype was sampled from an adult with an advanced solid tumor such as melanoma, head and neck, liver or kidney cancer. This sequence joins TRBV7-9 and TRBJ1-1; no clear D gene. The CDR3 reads CASSLVGGNTEAFF. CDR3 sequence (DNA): TGTGCCAGCAGCTTAGTTGGCGGGAACACTGAAGCTTTCTTT. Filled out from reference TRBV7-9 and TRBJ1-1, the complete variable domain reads DTGVSQNPRHKITKRGQNVTFRCDPISEHNRLYWYRQTLGQGPEFLTYFQNEAQLEKSRLLSDRFSAERPKGSFSTLEIQRTEQGDSAMYLCASSLVGGNTEAFFGQGTRLTVV.